These T cell receptor beta chains were read from a single sample in a study of CD8 T cells in ankylosing spondylitis. TCRdb itself ran the 5' RACE reads through MiXCR, one entry per CDR3 protein. The profile covers 310,000 or so distinct CDR3 sequences, with about 20% appearing a single time and roughly 7.4% taken by the ten largest. The sequencing sample was made of blood, either unsorted or a sorted T cell fraction (not recorded which). Receptor source: a male donor with ankylosing spondylitis or in good health (not recorded which). Both conserved end residues are trimmed from each CDR3. The listing skips clone size in some rows; elsewhere it reads once, few, many or a size class.

few TRBV7-2 ASSLAHGLAGSYEQF
NA TRBV7-2 ASSYSGGQGELF
few TRBV6-2/TRBV6-3 ASSYPGQGTDTQY
NA TRBV28 ASTSLYNEQF
many TRBV12-3/TRBV12-4 ASSLRGSKFTLH
NA TRBV6-5 ASSYSGEVAAQY
many TRBV5-1 ASSQTGTYGYT
NA TRBV28 ASAYRHISGHPRREQF
few TRBV5-1 ASSLDGLAGGHQETQY
many TRBV15 ATSRDLNTEAF
NA TRBV18 ASSPRSDRGSNQPQH
NA TRBV7-6 ASSIQETLY
NA TRBV12-3/TRBV12-4 ASSPGQGAAGNTIY
few TRBV24-1 ATSDTGHANYGYT
NA TRBV29-1 SVGDPLLADYTDTQY
NA TRBV5-1 ASSLNGLGNTGELF
NA TRBV12-3/TRBV12-4 ASSSLFGTGHTGELF
few TRBV5-1 ASSLAGNTIY
NA TRBV6-1 VSPGPRAEAF
few TRBV29-1 SVVTEIEPDTQY
NA TRBV12-3/TRBV12-4 ASTLRGLVETQY
few TRBV9 ASSGGPGTRETQY
NA TRBV5-1 ASSLPGQGARNEQF
few TRBV28 ASHVQGSGNTIY
NA TRBV29-1 SVVSGTSYNEQF
few TRBV12-3/TRBV12-4 ASRTGTGLSYNEQF
NA TRBV6-1 ASSRGTDDSPLH
few TRBV6-6 ASSQRNSPLH
NA TRBV15 ATSREWDTEAF
few TRBV5-1 ASSHRDRGNTEAF
NA TRBV10-3 AHAGEYNEQF
NA TRBV5-1 ASSLGQYRYSPLH
many TRBV12-3/TRBV12-4 ASSPDSGELF
few TRBV20-1 SAREREDNEQF
few TRBV12-3/TRBV12-4 ASSLGEAGAQY
NA TRBV29-1 SVEDRQLMNTEAF
NA TRBV28 ASSSSLAKNIQY
few TRBV27 ASSLTRGLRTEAF
many TRBV10-3 AISGGEMTGNTIY
NA TRBV14 ASSQDHGDIAKNIQY
NA TRBV20-1 SASDSLRSTDTQY
few TRBV2 ASSELGGWSEKLF
NA TRBV28 ASSSDGHSYNSPLH
many TRBV12-3/TRBV12-4 ASSPGGGQGNSPLH
many TRBV29-1 SVPGGSGSINTQY
NA TRBV12-3/TRBV12-4 ASSSGPSDGYT
NA TRBV3-1 ASGGQRAANTGELF
NA TRBV5-6 ASSLGIAEGNPPQH
few TRBV9 ASSVAEHSNQPQH
NA TRBV11-2 ASSPGTLAGGQGETQY
NA TRBV10-3 AIGSGTDYGYT
NA TRBV6-1 ASSGLQFANTGELF
NA TRBV5-1 ASSFETSGYNEQF
NA TRBV15 ATSSPTSGVTDTQY
NA TRBV24-1 ATSVVRMPGIDTQY
NA TRBV5-1 ASIRDGYNEQF
few TRBV12-3/TRBV12-4 ASSLGLAGGQY
few TRBV7-8 ASVSRDGETNEKLF
NA TRBV5-1 ASRRWGSTDTQY